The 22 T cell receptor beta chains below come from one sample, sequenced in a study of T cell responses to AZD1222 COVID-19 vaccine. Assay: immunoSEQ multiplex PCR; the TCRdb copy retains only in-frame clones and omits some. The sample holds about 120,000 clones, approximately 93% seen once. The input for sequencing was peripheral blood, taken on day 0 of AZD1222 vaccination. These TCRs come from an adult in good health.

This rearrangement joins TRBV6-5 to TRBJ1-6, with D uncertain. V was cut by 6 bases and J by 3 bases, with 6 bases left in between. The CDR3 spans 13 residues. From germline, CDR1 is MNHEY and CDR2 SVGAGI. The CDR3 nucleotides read TGTGCCAGCAGGTCGATCTATAATTCACCCCTCCACTTT. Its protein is CASRSIYNSPLHF.

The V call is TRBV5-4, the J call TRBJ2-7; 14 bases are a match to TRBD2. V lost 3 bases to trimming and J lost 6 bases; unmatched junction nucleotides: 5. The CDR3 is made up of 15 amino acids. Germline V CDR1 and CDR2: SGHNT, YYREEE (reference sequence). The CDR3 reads CASSSATSGGGEQYF. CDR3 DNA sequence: TGTGCCAGCAGCTCTGCGACTAGCGGGGGGGGCGAGCAGTACTTC.

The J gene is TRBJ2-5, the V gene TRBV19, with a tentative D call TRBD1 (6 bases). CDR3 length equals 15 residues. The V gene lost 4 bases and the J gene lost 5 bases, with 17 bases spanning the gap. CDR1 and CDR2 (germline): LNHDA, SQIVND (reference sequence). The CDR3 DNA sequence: TGTGCCAGTAGTACGTTTCAGGGGTCCCAGGAGACCCAGTACTTC. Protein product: CASSTFQGSQETQYF.

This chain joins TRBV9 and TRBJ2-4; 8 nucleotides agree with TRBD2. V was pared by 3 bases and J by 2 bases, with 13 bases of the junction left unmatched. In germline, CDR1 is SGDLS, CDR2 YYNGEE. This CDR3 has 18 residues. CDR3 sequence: CASSDQTGTRGTKNIQYF. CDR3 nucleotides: TGTGCCAGCAGCGATCAGACCGGGACTAGAGGTACCAAAAACATTCAGTACTTC.

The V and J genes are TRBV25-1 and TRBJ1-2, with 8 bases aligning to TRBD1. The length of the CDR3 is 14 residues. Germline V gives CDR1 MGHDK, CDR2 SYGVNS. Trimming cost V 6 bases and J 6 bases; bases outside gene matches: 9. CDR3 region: CASRTGQADNGYTF. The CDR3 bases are TGTGCCAGCAGGACGGGACAGGCGGACAATGGCTACACCTTC.

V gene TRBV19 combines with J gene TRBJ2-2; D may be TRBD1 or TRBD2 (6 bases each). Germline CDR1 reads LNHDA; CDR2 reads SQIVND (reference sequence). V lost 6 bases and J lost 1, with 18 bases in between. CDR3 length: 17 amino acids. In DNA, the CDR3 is TGTGCCAGTAGCCCTATTGGGGGCGGGGAGAACACCGGGGAGCTGTTTTTT. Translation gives CASSPIGGGENTGELFF.

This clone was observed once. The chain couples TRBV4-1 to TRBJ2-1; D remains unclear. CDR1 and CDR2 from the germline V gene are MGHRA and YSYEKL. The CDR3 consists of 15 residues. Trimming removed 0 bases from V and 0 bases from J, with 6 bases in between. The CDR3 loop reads CASSQDRPSYNEQFF. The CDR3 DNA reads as TGCGCCAGCAGCCAAGATAGGCCCTCCTACAATGAGCAGTTCTTC.

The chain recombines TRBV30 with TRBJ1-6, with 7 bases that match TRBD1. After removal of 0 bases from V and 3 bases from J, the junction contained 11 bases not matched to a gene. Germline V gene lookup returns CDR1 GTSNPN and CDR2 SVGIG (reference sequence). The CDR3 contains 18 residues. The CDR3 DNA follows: TGTGCCTGGAGTGTATATTCCTCCGGGACAGTCTATAATTCACCCCTCCACTTT. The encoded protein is CAWSVYSSGTVYNSPLHF.

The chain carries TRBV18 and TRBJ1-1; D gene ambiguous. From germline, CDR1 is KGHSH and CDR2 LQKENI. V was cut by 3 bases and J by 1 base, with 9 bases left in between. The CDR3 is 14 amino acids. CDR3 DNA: TGTGCCAGCTCACCCTTCCCACGGAACACTGAAGCTTTCTTT. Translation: CASSPFPRNTEAFF.

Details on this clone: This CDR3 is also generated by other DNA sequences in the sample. This chain's CDR3 is CASSWGAVNTEAFF. The CDR3 bases are TGCGCCAGCAGCTGGGGGGCTGTGAACACTGAAGCTTTCTTT. J is TRBJ1-1 and V is TRBV5-1; perhaps TRBD1 as D (6 bases). The germline V gene has CDR1 SGHRS and CDR2 YFSETQ. V was trimmed by 3 bases and J by 0 bases, leaving 9 bases between them. CDR3 size: 14 residues. Full variable domain (rest looked up from reference TRBV5-1 and TRBJ1-1): KAGVTQTPRYLIKTRGQQVTLSCSPISGHRSVSWYQQTPGQGLQFLFEYFSETQRNKGNFPGRFSGRQFSNSRSEMNVSTLELGDSALYLCASSWGAVNTEAFFGQGTRLTVV.

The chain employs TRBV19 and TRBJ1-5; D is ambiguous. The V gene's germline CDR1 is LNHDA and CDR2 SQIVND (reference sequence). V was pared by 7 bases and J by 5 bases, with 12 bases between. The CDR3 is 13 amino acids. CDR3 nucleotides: TGTGCCAGTAATGGTGGCACCTATCAGCCCCAGCATTTT. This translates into CASNGGTYQPQHF.

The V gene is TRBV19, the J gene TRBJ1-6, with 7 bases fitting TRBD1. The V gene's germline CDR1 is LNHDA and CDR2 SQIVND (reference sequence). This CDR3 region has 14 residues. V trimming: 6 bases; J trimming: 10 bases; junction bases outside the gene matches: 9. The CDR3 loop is CASRLTGIKSPLHF. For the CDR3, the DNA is TGTGCCAGTAGACTGACAGGGATCAAGTCACCCCTCCACTTT. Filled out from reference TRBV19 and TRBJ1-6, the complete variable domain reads DGGITQSPKYLFRKEGQNVTLSCEQNLNHDAMYWYRQDPGQGLRLIYYSQIVNDFQKGDIAEGYSVSREKKESFPLTVTSAQKNPTAFYLCASRLTGIKSPLHFGNGTRLTVT.

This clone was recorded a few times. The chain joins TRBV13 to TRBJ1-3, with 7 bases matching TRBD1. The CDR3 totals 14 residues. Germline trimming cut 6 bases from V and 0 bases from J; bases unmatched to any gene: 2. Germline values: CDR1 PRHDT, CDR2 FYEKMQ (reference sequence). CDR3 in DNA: TGTGCCAGCAGGGGACAGTACTCTGGAAACACCATATATTTT. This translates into CASRGQYSGNTIYF.

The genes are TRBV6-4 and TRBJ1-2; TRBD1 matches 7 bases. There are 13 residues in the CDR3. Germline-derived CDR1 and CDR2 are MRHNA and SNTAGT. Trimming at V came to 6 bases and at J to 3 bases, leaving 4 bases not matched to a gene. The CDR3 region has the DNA TGTGCCAGCAGGAGGGGGCGCGACTATGGCTACACCTTC. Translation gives CASRRGRDYGYTF.

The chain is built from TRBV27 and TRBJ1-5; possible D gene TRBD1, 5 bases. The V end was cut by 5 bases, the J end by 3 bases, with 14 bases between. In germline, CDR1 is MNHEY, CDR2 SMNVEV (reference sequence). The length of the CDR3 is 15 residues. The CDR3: CASSPTGGVNQPQHF. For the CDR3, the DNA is TGTGCCAGCAGTCCGACCGGGGGGGTCAATCAGCCCCAGCATTTT.

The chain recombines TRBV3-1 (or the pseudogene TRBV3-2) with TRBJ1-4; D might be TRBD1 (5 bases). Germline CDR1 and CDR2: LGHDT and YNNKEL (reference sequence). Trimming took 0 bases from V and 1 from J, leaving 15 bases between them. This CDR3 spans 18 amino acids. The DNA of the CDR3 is TGTGCCAGCAGCCAAGATCAGCCCGGGGCGCAAACTAATGAAAAACTGTTTTTT. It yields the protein CASSQDQPGAQTNEKLFF.

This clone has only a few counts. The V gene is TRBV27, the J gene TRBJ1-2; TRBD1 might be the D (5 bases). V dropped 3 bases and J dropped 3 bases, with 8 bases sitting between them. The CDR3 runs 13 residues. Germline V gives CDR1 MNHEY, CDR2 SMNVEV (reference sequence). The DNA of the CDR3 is TGTGCCAGCAGTTTCCAGGGCCACTATGGCTACACCTTC. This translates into CASSFQGHYGYTF.

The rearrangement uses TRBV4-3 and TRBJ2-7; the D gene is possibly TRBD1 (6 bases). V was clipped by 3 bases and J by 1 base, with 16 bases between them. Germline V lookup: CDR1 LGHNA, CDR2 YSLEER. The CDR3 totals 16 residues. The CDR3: CASSQASGTPSYEQYF. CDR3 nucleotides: TGCGCCAGCAGCCAGGCGTCCGGGACACCTTCCTACGAGCAGTACTTC.

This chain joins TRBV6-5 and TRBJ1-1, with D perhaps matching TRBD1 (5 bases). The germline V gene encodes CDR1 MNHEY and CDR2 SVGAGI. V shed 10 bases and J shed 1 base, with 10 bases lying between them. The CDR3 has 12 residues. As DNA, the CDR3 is TGTGCCACCTTGGACAAGAACACTGAAGCTTTCTTT. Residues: CATLDKNTEAFF.

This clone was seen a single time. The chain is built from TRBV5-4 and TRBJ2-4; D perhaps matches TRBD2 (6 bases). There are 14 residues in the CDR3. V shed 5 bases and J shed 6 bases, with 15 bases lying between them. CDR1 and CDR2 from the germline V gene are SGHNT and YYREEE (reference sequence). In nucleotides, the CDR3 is TGTGCCAGCAGTCGGCGGGGTGATGGAAACATTCAGTACTTC. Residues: CASSRRGDGNIQYF.

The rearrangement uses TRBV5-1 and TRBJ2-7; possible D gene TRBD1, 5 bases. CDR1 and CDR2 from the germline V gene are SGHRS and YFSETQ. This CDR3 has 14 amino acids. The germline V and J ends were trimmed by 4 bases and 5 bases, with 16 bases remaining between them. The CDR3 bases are TGCGCCAGCAGCCCCACCTCCGGACAACACGAGCAGTACTTC. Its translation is CASSPTSGQHEQYF.

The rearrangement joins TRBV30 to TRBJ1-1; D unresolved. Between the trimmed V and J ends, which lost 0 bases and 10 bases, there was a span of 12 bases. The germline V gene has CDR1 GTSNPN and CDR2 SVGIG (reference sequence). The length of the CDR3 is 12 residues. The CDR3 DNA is TGTGCCTGGAGTGTAGGAACAATTGCAGCTTTCTTT. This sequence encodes CAWSVGTIAAFF.